This T cell receptor (beta chain) is drawn from a study of T cells in Graves' hyperthyroidism and ophthalmopathy. Study details: Peripheral blood was drawn at first diagnosis, prior to all treatment. General study results and limits: Using 13 V-J features, a model discriminated ophthalmopathy from stable hyperthyroidism.

Germline V lookup: CDR1 KGHSH, CDR2 LQKENI. This CDR3 has 13 amino acids. V lost 2 bases and J 5 bases, leaving 9 bases between the germline ends. The diagnostic basis comprised clinical symptoms, serum thyroxine and TRAb, thyroid ultrasound and orbital computed tomography. This clonotype has just a few counts. Its specificity is not known. RNA transcripts provided the source from which TCR beta CDR3 regions were amplified. HTBI primers were the set used in a first-round RT-PCR of the TCR CDR3. TCRdb reanalysed the multiplex PCR reads using MiXCR and keeps one entry per CDR3 protein. In the table there are approximately 600,000 distinct CDR3 sequences, roughly 14% of which are singletons.

Sequenced: blood. The receptor's source is a woman aged 40 to 49 with Graves' ophthalmopathy. The rearrangement uses TRBV18 and TRBJ2-5; TRBD2 might be the D (5 bases). The CDR3 region is CASSPAGYETQYF. CDR3 coding DNA: TGTGCCAGCTCACCAGCGGGCTACGAGACCCAGTACTTC.